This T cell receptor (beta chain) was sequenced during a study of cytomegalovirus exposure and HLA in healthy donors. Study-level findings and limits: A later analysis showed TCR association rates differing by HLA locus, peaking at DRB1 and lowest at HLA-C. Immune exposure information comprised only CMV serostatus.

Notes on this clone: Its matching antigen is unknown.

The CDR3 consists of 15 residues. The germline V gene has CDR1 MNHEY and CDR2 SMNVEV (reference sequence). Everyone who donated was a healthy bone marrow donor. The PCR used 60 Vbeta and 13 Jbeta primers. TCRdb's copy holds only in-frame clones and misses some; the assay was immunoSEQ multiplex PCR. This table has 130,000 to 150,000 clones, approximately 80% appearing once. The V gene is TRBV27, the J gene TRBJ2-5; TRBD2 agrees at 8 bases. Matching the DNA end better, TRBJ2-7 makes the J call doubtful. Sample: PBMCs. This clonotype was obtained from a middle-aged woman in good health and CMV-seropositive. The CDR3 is CASSPRVSGSGEQYF. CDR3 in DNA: TGTGCCAGCAGCCCCCGTGTCAGCGGGAGTGGCGAGCAGTACTTC.